Shown below are 29 T cell receptor beta chains from a single sample sequenced in a study of blood T cell repertoires in COVID-19. The repertoire was sequenced with immunoSEQ multiplex PCR; TCRdb's copy has only in-frame clones and lacks some. This table has 95,000 to 110,000 clones, 87% appearing once. Sequencing used peripheral blood. Receptors were obtained from a man aged 45-65 years with acute or convalescent COVID-19.

The sample holds one count of this clone. The chain links TRBV5-5 to TRBJ2-3; 14 nucleotides match TRBD2. Germline CDR1 SGHKS, CDR2 YYEKEE (reference sequence). With 3 bases clipped from V and 6 bases from J, the junction kept 18 bases outside the gene matches. The CDR3 spans 20 residues. CDR3: CASSSPGLAGEARILDTQYF. The CDR3 bases are TGTGCCAGCAGCTCGCCGGGACTAGCGGGAGAGGCGCGTATATTGGATACGCAGTATTTT. The variable domain in full, with the rest retrieved from reference TRBV5-5 and TRBJ2-3, is DAGVTQSPTHLIKTRGQQVTLRCSPISGHKSVSWYQQVLGQGPQFIFQYYEKEERGRGNFPDRFSARQFPNYSSELNVNALLLGDSALYLCASSSPGLAGEARILDTQYFGPGTRLTVL.

The chain employs TRBV6-5 and TRBJ2-2; D is uncertain. Germline assignment: CDR1 MNHEY and CDR2 SVGAGI. V was trimmed by 4 bases and J by 7 bases, leaving 7 bases between them. The CDR3 loop spans 12 amino acids. The CDR3 nucleotides read TGTGCCAGCAGTTCGACTGACGGGGAGCTGTTTTTT. Protein: CASSSTDGELFF.

The chain links TRBV27 to TRBJ1-5; a weak D match, TRBD1 (5 bases). V was trimmed by 3 bases and J by 0 bases, leaving 9 bases between them. CDR1 and CDR2 from the germline V gene are MNHEY and SMNVEV (reference sequence). This CDR3 comprises 15 residues. CDR3 DNA sequence: TGTGCCAGCAGTTTTGAAGGACATAGCAATCAGCCCCAGCATTTT. Protein sequence: CASSFEGHSNQPQHF.

V gene TRBV24-1 combines with J gene TRBJ2-5; possibly TRBD1 for D (5 bases). The CDR3 runs to 13 residues. Germline V gene sequence: CDR1 KGHDR, CDR2 SFDVKD. Trimming pared 5 bases from V and 6 bases from J, leaving 12 bases between. CDR3 bases: TGTGCCACCAGTGTGTCAGGGTGGAAGACCCAGTACTTC. Its protein is CATSVSGWKTQYF.

Notes on this clone: A read error may produce the germline difference seen at one junction end. The genes are TRBV2 and TRBJ2-5; a possible D gene is TRBD1 (6 bases). The CDR3 runs to 10 residues. Germline V gene data show CDR1 as SNHLY and CDR2 as FYNNEI. This chain's CDR3 is CASREGDKYF. CDR3 DNA sequence: TGTGCCAGCAGAGAAGGGGACAAGTACTTC.

This clone was recorded only once. The chain recombines TRBV11-2 with TRBJ2-7; D is possibly TRBD2 (6 bases). The CDR3 spans 15 residues. V was pared by 5 bases and J by 2 bases, with 16 bases between. Germline V gene lookup returns CDR1 SGHAT and CDR2 FQNNGV. Written as DNA, the CDR3 is TGTGCCAGCAGCCAACTGGGGGGAGCTACCTACGAGCAGTACTTC. It translates to CASSQLGGATYEQYF. The full variable domain, its missing parts supplied by reference TRBV11-2 and TRBJ2-7, is EAGVAQSPRYKIIEKRQSVAFWCNPISGHATLYWYQQILGQGPKLLIQFQNNGVVDDSQLPKDRFSAERLKGVDSTLKIQPAKLEDSAVYLCASSQLGGATYEQYFGPGTRLTVT.

V usage is TRBV5-1 and J usage is TRBJ2-2; D is unclear. Germline CDR1 reads SGHRS; CDR2 reads YFSETQ. Trimming pared 1 base from V and 6 bases from J, leaving 13 bases between. The CDR3 length is 15 residues. For the CDR3, the DNA is TGCGCCAGCAGCTTGACAGAAATAATCCCCGGGGAGCTGTTTTTT. Encoded protein: CASSLTEIIPGELFF.

This rearrangement joins TRBV5-1 to TRBJ1-1; maybe TRBD1 (6 bases). Looked up from germline, CDR1 is SGHRS and CDR2 is YFSETQ. The CDR3 loop spans 14 amino acids. V was pared by 4 bases and J by 1 base, with 11 bases between. CDR3 protein: CASSPADRNTEAFF. For the CDR3, the DNA is TGCGCCAGCAGCCCGGCGGACAGGAACACTGAAGCTTTCTTT.

The chain combines TRBV28 with TRBJ1-2; D uncertain. The CDR3 is made up of 13 amino acids. Germline V gives CDR1 MDHEN, CDR2 SYDVKM. V was clipped by 5 bases and J by 8 bases, with 15 bases between them. The CDR3 DNA sequence: TGTGCCAGCAGTCCAGGACGGGAGGTGGGCTACACCTTC. This translates into CASSPGREVGYTF.

This clone appeared a few times. V is TRBV11-2 and J is TRBJ2-3; 9 bases map to TRBD2. Trimming cost V 0 bases and J 6 bases; bases outside gene matches: 7. The CDR3 extends over 16 amino acids. Germline lookup yields CDR1 SGHAT and CDR2 FQNNGV. CDR3 sequence reads: CASSLEGGRAGDTQYF. The CDR3 DNA is TGTGCCAGCAGCTTAGAAGGCGGGAGGGCCGGGGATACGCAGTATTTT.

The chain employs TRBV19 and TRBJ1-2; D is undetermined. Deletions cut 5 bases from V and 8 bases from J, with 15 bases between. Germline V gene sequence: CDR1 LNHDA, CDR2 SQIVND (reference sequence). This CDR3 has 13 amino acids. The CDR3 DNA is TGTGCCAGTAGTCCTGATCCTCAGGCGGGCTACACCTTC. Encoded protein: CASSPDPQAGYTF.

This sequence joins TRBV11-3 and TRBJ2-5, with 7 bases fitting TRBD2. CDR1 and CDR2 from the germline V gene are SGHNT and YENEEA. With 0 bases clipped from V and 4 bases from J, the junction kept 2 bases outside the gene matches. The CDR3 extends over 14 amino acids. As DNA, the CDR3 is TGTGCCAGCAGCTTAGATTCGGGGGGAGAGACCCAGTACTTC. This gives the protein CASSLDSGGETQYF.

This chain links TRBV5-1 with TRBJ2-1, with 10 positions matching TRBD1. CDR1 and CDR2 from the germline V gene are SGHRS and YFSETQ. V trimming: 4 bases; J trimming: 7 bases; junction bases outside the gene matches: 2. The CDR3 has 13 residues. This CDR3 reads CASSMGQGNEQFF. CDR3 DNA sequence: TGCGCCAGCAGCATGGGACAGGGGAATGAGCAGTTCTTC.

This rearrangement joins TRBV28 to TRBJ1-1; D unresolved. The germline gives CDR1 MDHEN, CDR2 SYDVKM. The CDR3 is 13 amino acids. The ends were cut back, 9 bases at V and 0 bases at J, with 11 bases in the middle. For the CDR3, the DNA is TGTGCCAGTTTTGGACTGATGAACACTGAAGCTTTCTTT. Its protein is CASFGLMNTEAFF.

This sequence joins TRBV9 and TRBJ2-3, with D tentatively TRBD2 (5 bases). Trimming shortened V by 0 bases and J by 4 bases, and 9 bases separated the two germline ends. This CDR3 spans 14 amino acids. Per germline, CDR1 SGDLS and CDR2 YYNGEE. The chain's CDR3 is CASSVGGGADTQYF. CDR3 DNA: TGTGCCAGCAGCGTAGGAGGAGGAGCAGATACGCAGTATTTT.

The rearrangement links TRBV27 to TRBJ2-5; TRBD2 aligns across 10 bases. V shed 5 bases, J shed 3 bases, and the junction held 6 bases outside the gene matches. The length of the CDR3 is 15 residues. Germline V gene data show CDR1 as MNHEY and CDR2 as SMNVEV (reference sequence). CDR3 coding DNA: TGTGCCAGCAGTCAGGGACTAGCGCGAGAAGAGACCCAGTACTTC. This translates into CASSQGLAREETQYF.

The chain uses TRBV11-2 and TRBJ2-7; TRBD2 aligns across 10 bases. Trimming removed 3 bases from V and 4 bases from J; junction bases left unmatched: 6. The V gene's germline CDR1 is SGHAT and CDR2 FQNNGV. The CDR3 consists of 15 residues. The CDR3 nucleotides are TGTGCCAGCAGCTTTTTAGCGGGAGGTGGGTACGAGCAGTACTTC. Translation gives CASSFLAGGGYEQYF.

The rearrangement links TRBV2 to TRBJ1-2, with 10 bases aligning to TRBD1. Trimming took 4 bases from V and 7 from J; bases not matched to a gene: 6. This CDR3 region has 14 residues. Germline CDR1 is SNHLY and CDR2 is FYNNEI. CDR3: CASSGGDRGPGYTF. The CDR3 nucleotides read TGTGCCAGCAGTGGTGGGGACAGGGGACCTGGCTACACCTTC. The complete variable domain, with remaining parts taken from reference TRBV2 and TRBJ1-2, reads EPEVTQTPSHQVTQMGQEVILRCVPISNHLYFYWYRQILGQKVEFLVSFYNNEISEKSEIFDDQFSVERPDGSNFTLKIRSTKLEDSAMYFCASSGGDRGPGYTFGSGTRLTVV.

CDR3 bases: TGTGCCAGCAGTGCCAGTAGGGGCGAAAAACTGTTTTTT. This codes for CASSASRGEKLFF. The V and J genes are TRBV28 and TRBJ1-4, with D tentatively TRBD1 (5 bases). CDR3 length: 13 amino acids. The V gene lost 5 bases and the J gene lost 8 bases, with 12 bases spanning the gap. CDR1 and CDR2 (germline): MDHEN, SYDVKM.

This rearrangement joins TRBV19 to TRBJ1-2; possible D gene TRBD1, 5 bases. The CDR3 loop spans 15 amino acids. Germline values: CDR1 LNHDA, CDR2 SQIVND (reference sequence). The germline V and J ends were trimmed by 0 bases and 0 bases, with 8 bases remaining between them. Here the CDR3 reads CASSIEPTANYGYTF. In DNA form, the CDR3 reads TGTGCCAGTAGTATAGAGCCGACAGCTAACTATGGCTACACCTTC. The whole variable domain, remainder taken from reference TRBV19 and TRBJ1-2, is DGGITQSPKYLFRKEGQNVTLSCEQNLNHDAMYWYRQDPGQGLRLIYYSQIVNDFQKGDIAEGYSVSREKKESFPLTVTSAQKNPTAFYLCASSIEPTANYGYTFGSGTRLTVV.

The rearrangement links TRBV9 to TRBJ2-4; the match to TRBD2 covers 14 bases. This CDR3 comprises 15 residues. V was pared by 3 bases and J by 5 bases, with 1 base of the junction left unmatched. In germline, CDR1 is SGDLS, CDR2 YYNGEE. CDR3 DNA sequence: TGTGCCAGCAGCGGGACTAGCGGGGGGCAAAACATTCAGTACTTC. Translation gives CASSGTSGGQNIQYF.

This clone was counted a single time. The chain has TRBV10-3 and TRBJ1-2; D call uncertain. Trimming removed 0 bases from V and 6 bases from J, with 2 bases in between. This CDR3 has 11 residues. Per germline, CDR1 ENHRY and CDR2 SYGVKD. CDR3 sequence: CAISESDGYTF. In nucleotides, the CDR3 is TGTGCCATCAGTGAGTCCGATGGCTACACCTTC.

V and J are TRBV10-2 and TRBJ2-7; D perhaps matches TRBD1 (5 bases). The CDR3 is 15 amino acids. V dropped 2 bases and J dropped 0 bases, with 11 bases sitting between them. Germline CDR1 reads WSHSY; CDR2 reads SAAADI. The CDR3 DNA reads as TGCGCCAGCAGTGAGAAGGACATGAGCTCCTACGAGCAGTACTTC. It translates to CASSEKDMSSYEQYF.

The rearrangement links TRBV5-1 to TRBJ2-7; tentatively, D is TRBD1 (6 bases). The V end was cut by 2 bases, the J end by 1 base, with 7 bases between. The CDR3 length is 13 residues. Germline CDR1 and CDR2: SGHRS and YFSETQ. The CDR3 DNA reads as TGCGCCAGCAGCTTCGACAGGTCCTACGAGCAGTACTTC. Its translation is CASSFDRSYEQYF.

V is TRBV11-2 and J is TRBJ1-2; D may be TRBD1 (6 bases). The CDR3 is 16 residues long. The germline CDR1 and CDR2 sequences are SGHAT and FQNNGV. The ends were cut back, 5 bases at V and 4 bases at J, with 20 bases in the middle. The CDR3 loop is CASSDFQTGVFYGYTF. The CDR3 nucleotides are TGTGCCAGCAGCGACTTCCAGACAGGAGTTTTCTATGGCTACACCTTC.

The chain uses TRBV28 and TRBJ1-5, with TRBD1 identical over 9 bases. This CDR3 region has 16 residues. With V trimmed by 2 bases and J by 2 bases, 4 bases remained unmatched. Germline V gene sequence: CDR1 MDHEN, CDR2 SYDVKM. CDR3 in DNA: TGTGCCAGCAGTTTAGGACAGGGGCGTGGCAATCAGCCCCAGCATTTT. Protein sequence: CASSLGQGRGNQPQHF.

This clone is a singleton in its sample. The rearrangement joins TRBV10-2 to TRBJ2-7, with 14 bases lining up with TRBD2. The germline gives CDR1 WSHSY, CDR2 SAAADI. CDR3 length: 16 amino acids. V gave up 8 bases and J gave up 3 bases; unmatched junction bases: 9. The CDR3: CASRGTSGSRFYEQYF. Written as DNA, the CDR3 is TGCGCCAGCCGGGGGACTAGCGGGAGTAGATTCTACGAGCAGTACTTC.

The chain links TRBV30 to TRBJ2-1, with TRBD2 matching over 7 bases. V shed 0 bases, J shed 4 bases, and the junction held 12 bases outside the gene matches. Germline CDR1 and CDR2: GTSNPN and SVGIG (reference sequence). CDR3 length: 17 residues. CDR3 region: CAWSVGQAGVVYNEQFF. As DNA, the CDR3 is TGTGCCTGGAGTGTGGGTCAGGCGGGAGTGGTTTACAATGAGCAGTTCTTC.

The chain carries TRBV3-1 (or the pseudogene TRBV3-2) and TRBJ2-2; 10 positions match TRBD1. J gave up 8 bases and V 5 bases, and 8 bases lay outside the gene matches. This CDR3 spans 15 amino acids. Germline CDR1 is LGHDT and CDR2 is YNNKEL (reference sequence). This CDR3 reads CASSTRTGGIGELFF. The CDR3 nucleotides read TGTGCCAGCAGCACGCGGACAGGGGGGATAGGGGAGCTGTTTTTT.